The present T cell receptor (beta chain) was sequenced within a study of OX40 agonist ivuxolimab in advanced cancers. Study in general: The patients got ivuxolimab, which is an agonistic anti-OX40 (CD134) antibody. One patient with hepatocellular carcinoma and two with cutaneous melanoma, three in all, had partial responses. Points from the study as a whole: Not determined was the antigen specificity of the expanded peripheral T cells.

Sequencing used immunoSEQ multiplex PCR; TCRdb keeps in-frame clones, though not all of them. The table has around 80,000 clones, about 81% seen once. CDR3 length: 16 residues. Trimming pared 1 base from V and 2 bases from J, leaving 14 bases between. Germline V gene lookup returns CDR1 MDHEN and CDR2 SYDVKM. As to this clone: Its cognate antigen is unknown.

Sampled blood was obtained at baseline, cycle 4 day 1, and cycle 7 day 1. The clonotype comes from an adult with an advanced solid tumor such as melanoma, head and neck, liver or kidney cancer. The V call is TRBV28, the J call TRBJ2-5; a possible D gene is TRBD1 (5 bases). The input for sequencing was CD4+ or CD8+ T cells sorted from blood, taken in a trial of the OX40 agonist ivuxolimab. DNA for the CDR3: TGTGCCAGCAGTTTATTGGGCAGGGCCCCACAAGAGACCCAGTACTTC. It yields the protein CASSLLGRAPQETQYF.